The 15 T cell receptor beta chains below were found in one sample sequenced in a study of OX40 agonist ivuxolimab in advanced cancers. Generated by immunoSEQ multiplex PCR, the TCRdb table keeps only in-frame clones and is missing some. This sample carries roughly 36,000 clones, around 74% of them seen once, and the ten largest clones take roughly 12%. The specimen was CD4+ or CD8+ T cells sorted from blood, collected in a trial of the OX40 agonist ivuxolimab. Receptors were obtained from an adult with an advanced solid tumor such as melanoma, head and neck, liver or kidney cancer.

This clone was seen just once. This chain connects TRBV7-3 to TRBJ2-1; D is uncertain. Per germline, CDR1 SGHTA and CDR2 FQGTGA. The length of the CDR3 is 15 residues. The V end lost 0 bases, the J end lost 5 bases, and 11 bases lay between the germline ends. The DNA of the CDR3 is TGTGCCAGCAGCTTAACGGGCCCCCGGGACAATGAGCAGTTCTTC. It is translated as CASSLTGPRDNEQFF. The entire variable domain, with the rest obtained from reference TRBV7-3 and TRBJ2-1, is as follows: GAGVSQTPSNKVTEKGKYVELRCDPISGHTALYWYRQSLGQGPEFLIYFQGTGAADDSGLPNDRFFAVRPEGSVSTLKIQRTERGDSAVYLCASSLTGPRDNEQFFGPGTRLTVL.

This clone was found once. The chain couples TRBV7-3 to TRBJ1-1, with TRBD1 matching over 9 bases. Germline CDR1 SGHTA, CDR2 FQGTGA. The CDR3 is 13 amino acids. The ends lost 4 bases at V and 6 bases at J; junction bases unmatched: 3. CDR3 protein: CASSSRQGAEAFF. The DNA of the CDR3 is TGTGCCAGCAGCTCCCGACAGGGGGCTGAAGCTTTCTTT.

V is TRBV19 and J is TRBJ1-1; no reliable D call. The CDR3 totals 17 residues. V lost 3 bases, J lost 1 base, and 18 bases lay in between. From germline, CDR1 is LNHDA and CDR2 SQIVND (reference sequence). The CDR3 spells CASSIREIGPKNTEAFF. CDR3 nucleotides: TGTGCCAGTAGTATTAGAGAGATAGGGCCAAAGAACACTGAAGCTTTCTTT.

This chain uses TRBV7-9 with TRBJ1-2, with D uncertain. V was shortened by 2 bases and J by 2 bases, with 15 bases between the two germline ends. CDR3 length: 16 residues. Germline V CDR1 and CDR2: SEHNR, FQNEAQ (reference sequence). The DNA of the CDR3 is TGTGCCAGCAGCTTATGGGGTTCCCCAGGAAACTATGGCTACACCTTC. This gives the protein CASSLWGSPGNYGYTF.

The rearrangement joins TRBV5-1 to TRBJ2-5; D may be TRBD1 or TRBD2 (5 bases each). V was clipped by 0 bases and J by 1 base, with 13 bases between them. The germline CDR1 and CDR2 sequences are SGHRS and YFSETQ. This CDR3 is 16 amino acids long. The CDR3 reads CASSLAVGRSQETQYF. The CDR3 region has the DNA TGCGCCAGCAGCTTGGCCGTGGGACGAAGCCAAGAGACCCAGTACTTC.

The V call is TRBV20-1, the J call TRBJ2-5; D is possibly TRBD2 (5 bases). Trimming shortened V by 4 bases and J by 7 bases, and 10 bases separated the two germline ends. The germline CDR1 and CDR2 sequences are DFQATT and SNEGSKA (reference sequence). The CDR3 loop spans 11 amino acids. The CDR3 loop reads CSAKEGGTQYF. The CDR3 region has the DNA TGCAGTGCTAAGGAAGGAGGGACCCAGTACTTC.

The CDR3 DNA reads TGTGCCAGCAGTTACCGGCAGGGGGCCTATAATTCACCCCTCCACTTT. It is translated as CASSYRQGAYNSPLHF. This chain connects TRBV6-5 to TRBJ1-6; 7 nucleotides match TRBD1. In germline, CDR1 is MNHEY, CDR2 SVGAGI. The CDR3 extends over 16 amino acids. The V gene end was trimmed by 2 bases and the J gene end by 2 bases; junction bases not matched to a gene: 3.

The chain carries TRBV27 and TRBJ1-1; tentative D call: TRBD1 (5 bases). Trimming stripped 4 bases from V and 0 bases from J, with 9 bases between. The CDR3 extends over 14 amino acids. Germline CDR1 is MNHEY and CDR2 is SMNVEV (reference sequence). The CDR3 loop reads CASSSGTVNTEAFF. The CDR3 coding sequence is TGTGCCAGCAGTTCTGGGACGGTGAACACTGAAGCTTTCTTT.

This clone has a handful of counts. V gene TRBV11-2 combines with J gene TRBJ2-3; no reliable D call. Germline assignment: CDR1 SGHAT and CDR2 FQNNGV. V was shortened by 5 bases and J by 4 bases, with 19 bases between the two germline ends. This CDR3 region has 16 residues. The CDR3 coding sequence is TGTGCCAGCAGCCCTCGGACGTACCAACTCTCAGATACGCAGTATTTT. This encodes CASSPRTYQLSDTQYF.

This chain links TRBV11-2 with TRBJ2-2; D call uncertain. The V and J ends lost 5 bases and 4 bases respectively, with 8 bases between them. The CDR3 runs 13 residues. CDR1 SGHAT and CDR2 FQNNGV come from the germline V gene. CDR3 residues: CASSPLATGELFF. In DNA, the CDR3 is TGTGCCAGCAGCCCCTTGGCCACCGGGGAGCTGTTTTTT.

The CDR3 DNA follows: TGTGCCAGCAGCATAGAACAGGGAACTGAAGCTTTCTTT. Its protein is CASSIEQGTEAFF. This chain links TRBV7-6 with TRBJ1-1; maybe TRBD1 (6 bases). CDR3 length: 13 amino acids. Germline V gene data show CDR1 as SGHVS and CDR2 as FNYEAQ. Trimming removed 5 bases from V and 5 bases from J, with 12 bases in between.

The CDR3 spells CASSPNTGELFF. Here the CDR3 DNA reads TGTGCCAGCAGCCCCAACACCGGGGAGCTGTTTTTT. The rearrangement links TRBV9 to TRBJ2-2; D is ambiguous. The germline V and J ends were trimmed by 4 bases and 2 bases, with 3 bases remaining between them. This CDR3 is built from 12 residues. CDR1 and CDR2 (germline): SGDLS, YYNGEE.

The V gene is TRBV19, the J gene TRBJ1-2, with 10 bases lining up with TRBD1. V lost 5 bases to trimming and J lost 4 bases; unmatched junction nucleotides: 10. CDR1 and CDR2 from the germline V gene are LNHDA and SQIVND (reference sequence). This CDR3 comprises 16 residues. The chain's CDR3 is CASSPGQGIGRYGYTF. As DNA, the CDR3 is TGTGCCAGTAGTCCGGGACAGGGGATAGGTCGCTATGGCTACACCTTC.

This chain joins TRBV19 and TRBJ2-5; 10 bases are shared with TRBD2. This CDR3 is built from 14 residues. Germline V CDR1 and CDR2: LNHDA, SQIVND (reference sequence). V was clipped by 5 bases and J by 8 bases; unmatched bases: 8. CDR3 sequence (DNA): TGTGCCAGTAGTGGGTCTGGACTAGCGGTCACCCAGTACTTC. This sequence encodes CASSGSGLAVTQYF.

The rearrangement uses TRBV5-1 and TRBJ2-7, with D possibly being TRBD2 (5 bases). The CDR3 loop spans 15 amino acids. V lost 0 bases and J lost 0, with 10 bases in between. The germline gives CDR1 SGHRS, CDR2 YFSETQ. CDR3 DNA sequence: TGCGCCAGCAGCTTGGGCCCGGGGAACTCCTACGAGCAGTACTTC. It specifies CASSLGPGNSYEQYF.